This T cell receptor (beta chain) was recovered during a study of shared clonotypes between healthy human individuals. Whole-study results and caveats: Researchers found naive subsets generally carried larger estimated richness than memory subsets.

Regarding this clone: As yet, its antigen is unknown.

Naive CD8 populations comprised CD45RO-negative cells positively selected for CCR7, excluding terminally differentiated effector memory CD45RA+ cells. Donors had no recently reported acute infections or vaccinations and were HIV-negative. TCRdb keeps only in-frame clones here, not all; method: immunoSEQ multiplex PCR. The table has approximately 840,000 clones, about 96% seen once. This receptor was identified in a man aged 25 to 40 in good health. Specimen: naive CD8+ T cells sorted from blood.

The CDR3 nucleotides read TGTGCCAGCAGTTACCCAGGGGAGACTTCTCAGCCCCAGCATTTT. It encodes CASSYPGETSQPQHF. The chain links TRBV6-6 to TRBJ1-5; D is perhaps TRBD1 (6 bases). This CDR3 has 15 amino acids. V lost 2 bases, J lost 6 bases, and 14 bases lay in between. The V gene's germline CDR1 is MNHNY and CDR2 SVGAGI (reference sequence).